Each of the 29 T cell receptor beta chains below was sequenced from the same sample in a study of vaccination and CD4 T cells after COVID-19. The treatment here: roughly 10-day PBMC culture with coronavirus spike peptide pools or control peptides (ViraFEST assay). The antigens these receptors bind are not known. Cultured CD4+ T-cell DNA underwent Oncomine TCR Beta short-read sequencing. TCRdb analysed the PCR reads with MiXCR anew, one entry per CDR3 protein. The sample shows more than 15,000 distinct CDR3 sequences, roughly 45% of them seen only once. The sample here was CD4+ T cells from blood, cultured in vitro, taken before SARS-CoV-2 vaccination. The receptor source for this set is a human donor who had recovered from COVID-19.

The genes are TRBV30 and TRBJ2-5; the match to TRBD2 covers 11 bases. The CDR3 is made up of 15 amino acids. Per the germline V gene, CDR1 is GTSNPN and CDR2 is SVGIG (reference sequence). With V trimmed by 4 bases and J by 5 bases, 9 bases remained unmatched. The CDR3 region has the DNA TGTGCCTGGACCCAACTAGCGGGAGACGGCGAGACCCAGTACTTC. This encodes CAWTQLAGDGETQYF.

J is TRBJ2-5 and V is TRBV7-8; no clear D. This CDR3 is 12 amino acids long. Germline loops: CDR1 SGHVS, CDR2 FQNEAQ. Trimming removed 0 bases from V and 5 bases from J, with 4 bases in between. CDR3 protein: CASSLAYETQYF. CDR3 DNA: TGTGCCAGCAGCTTAGCATACGAGACCCAGTACTTC.

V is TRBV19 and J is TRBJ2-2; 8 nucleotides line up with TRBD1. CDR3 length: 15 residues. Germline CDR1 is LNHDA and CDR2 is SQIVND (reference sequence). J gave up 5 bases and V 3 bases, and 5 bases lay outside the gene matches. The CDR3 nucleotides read TGTGCCAGTAGTATGCGGACAGGGAGTACCGGGGAGCTGTTTTTT. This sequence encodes CASSMRTGSTGELFF.

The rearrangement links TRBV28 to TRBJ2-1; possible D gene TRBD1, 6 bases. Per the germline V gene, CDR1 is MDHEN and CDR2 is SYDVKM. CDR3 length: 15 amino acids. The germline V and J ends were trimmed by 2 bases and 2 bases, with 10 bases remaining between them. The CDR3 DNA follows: TGTGCCAGCAGTTTAGCAGGGGCCCCCTACAATGAGCAGTTCTTC. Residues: CASSLAGAPYNEQFF.

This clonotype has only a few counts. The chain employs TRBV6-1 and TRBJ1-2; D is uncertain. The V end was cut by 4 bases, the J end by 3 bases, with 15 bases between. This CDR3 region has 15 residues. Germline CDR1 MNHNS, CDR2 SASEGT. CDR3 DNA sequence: TGTGCCAGCAGTGGGGCAGCATCAACCGACTATGGCTACACCTTC. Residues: CASSGAASTDYGYTF.

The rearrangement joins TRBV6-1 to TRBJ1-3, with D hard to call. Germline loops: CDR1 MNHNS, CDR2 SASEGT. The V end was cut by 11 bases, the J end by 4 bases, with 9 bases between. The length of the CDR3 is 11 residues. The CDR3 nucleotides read TGTGCCTCCATGGGGGGAAACACCATATATTTT. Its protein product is CASMGGNTIYF.

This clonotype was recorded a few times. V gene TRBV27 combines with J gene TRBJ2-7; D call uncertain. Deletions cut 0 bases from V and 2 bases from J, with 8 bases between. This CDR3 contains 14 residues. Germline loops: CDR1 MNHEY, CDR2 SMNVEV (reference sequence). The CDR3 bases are TGTGCCAGCAGTTTATCCGCCAACCCCTACGAGCAGTACTTC. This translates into CASSLSANPYEQYF.

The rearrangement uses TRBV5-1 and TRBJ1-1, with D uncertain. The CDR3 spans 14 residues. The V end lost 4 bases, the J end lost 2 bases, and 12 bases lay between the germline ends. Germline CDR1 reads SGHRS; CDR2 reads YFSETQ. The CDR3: CASSLRTDNTEAFF. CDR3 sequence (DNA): TGCGCCAGCAGCCTACGGACGGATAACACTGAAGCTTTCTTT. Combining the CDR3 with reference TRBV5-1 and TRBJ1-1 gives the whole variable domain KAGVTQTPRYLIKTRGQQVTLSCSPISGHRSVSWYQQTPGQGLQFLFEYFSETQRNKGNFPGRFSGRQFSNSRSEMNVSTLELGDSALYLCASSLRTDNTEAFFGQGTRLTVV.

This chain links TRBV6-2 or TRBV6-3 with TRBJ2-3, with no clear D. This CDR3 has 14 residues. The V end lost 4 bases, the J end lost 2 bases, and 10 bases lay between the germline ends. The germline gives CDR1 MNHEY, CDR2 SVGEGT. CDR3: CASSWLGVTDTQYF. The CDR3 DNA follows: TGTGCCAGCAGTTGGCTTGGGGTCACAGATACGCAGTATTTT.

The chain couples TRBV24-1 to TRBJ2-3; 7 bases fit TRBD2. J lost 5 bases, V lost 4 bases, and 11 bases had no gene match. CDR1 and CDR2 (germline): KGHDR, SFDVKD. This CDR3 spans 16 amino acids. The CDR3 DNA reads TGTGCCACCAGTGACCGGGGGGACTCCTGGGGAGATACGCAGTATTTT. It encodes CATSDRGDSWGDTQYF.

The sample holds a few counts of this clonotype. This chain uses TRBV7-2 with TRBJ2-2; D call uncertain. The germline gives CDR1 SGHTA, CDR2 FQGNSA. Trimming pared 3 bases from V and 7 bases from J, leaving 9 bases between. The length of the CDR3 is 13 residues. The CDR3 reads CASSFRLGGELFF. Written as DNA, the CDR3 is TGTGCCAGCAGCTTCCGACTGGGCGGGGAGCTGTTTTTT.

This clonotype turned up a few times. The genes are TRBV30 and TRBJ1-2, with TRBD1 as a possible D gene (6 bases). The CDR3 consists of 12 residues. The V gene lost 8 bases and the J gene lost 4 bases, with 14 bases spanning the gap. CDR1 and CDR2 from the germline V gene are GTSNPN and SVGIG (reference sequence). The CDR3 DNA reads TGTGCCGGGACGGGAGGGGGCTATGGCTACACCTTC. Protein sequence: CAGTGGGYGYTF.

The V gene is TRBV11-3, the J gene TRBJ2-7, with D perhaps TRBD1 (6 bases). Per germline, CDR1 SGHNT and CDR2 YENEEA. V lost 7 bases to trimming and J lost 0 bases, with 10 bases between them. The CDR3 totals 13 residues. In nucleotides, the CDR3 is TGTGCCAGCACCCAGGACAGCTCCTACGAGCAGTACTTC. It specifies CASTQDSSYEQYF.

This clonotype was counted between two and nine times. The CDR3 nucleotides are TGCGCCAGCAGCCAAGGGCTAGCGGGAAACACCGGGGAGCTGTTTTTT. Amino acids: CASSQGLAGNTGELFF. The chain carries TRBV4-1 and TRBJ2-2, with TRBD2 identical over 9 bases. The CDR3 sequence is 16 residues long. V lost 1 base and J lost 2; bases outside the gene matches: 2. Germline values: CDR1 MGHRA, CDR2 YSYEKL.

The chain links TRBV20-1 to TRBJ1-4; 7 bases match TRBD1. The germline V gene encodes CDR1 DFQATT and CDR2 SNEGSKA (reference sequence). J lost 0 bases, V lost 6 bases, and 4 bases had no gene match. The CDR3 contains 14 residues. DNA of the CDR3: TGCAGTGCGGCCGACAGGGCAACTAATGAAAAACTGTTTTTT. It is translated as CSAADRATNEKLFF.

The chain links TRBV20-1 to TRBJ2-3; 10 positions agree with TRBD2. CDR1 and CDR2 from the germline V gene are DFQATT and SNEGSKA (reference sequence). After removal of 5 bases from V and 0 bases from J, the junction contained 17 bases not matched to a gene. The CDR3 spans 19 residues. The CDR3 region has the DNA TGCAGTGCTTGGGGGGTCGGTAGCACTAGCGGGACAAGCACAGATACGCAGTATTTT. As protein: CSAWGVGSTSGTSTDTQYF.

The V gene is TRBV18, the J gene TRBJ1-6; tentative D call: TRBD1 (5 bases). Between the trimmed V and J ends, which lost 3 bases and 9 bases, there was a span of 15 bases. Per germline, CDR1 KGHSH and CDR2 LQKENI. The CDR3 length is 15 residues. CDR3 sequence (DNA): TGTGCCAGCTCACCCACGTATCAGGGAGCTTCACCCCTCCACTTT. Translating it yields CASSPTYQGASPLHF.

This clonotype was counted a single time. The CDR3 loop is CSARIAGGSGNEQFF. The CDR3 nucleotides are TGCAGTGCTAGGATAGCGGGGGGGTCGGGCAATGAGCAGTTCTTC. V and J are TRBV20-1 and TRBJ2-1, with TRBD2 identical over 11 bases. Germline CDR1 DFQATT, CDR2 SNEGSKA (reference sequence). This CDR3 is built from 15 residues. The V gene end was trimmed by 3 bases and the J gene end by 6 bases; junction bases not matched to a gene: 7.

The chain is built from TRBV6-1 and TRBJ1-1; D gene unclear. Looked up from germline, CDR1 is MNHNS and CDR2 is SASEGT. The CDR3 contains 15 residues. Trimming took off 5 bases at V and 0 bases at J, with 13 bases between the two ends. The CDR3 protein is CASSPPSIVNTEAFF. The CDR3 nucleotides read TGTGCCAGCAGTCCACCCTCCATCGTGAACACTGAAGCTTTCTTT.

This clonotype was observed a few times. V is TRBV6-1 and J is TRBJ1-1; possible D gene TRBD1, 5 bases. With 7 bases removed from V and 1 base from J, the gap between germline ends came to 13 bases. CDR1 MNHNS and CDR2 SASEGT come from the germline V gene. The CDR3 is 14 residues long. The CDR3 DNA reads TGTGCCAGCACGCGGTCAACAGGGAACACTGAAGCTTTCTTT. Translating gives CASTRSTGNTEAFF.

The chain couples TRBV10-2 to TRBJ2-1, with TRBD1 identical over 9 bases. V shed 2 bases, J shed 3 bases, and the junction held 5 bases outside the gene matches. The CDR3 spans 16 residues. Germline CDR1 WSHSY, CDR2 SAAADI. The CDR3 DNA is TGCGCCAGCAGTGAGACTCGGACAGGGGACTACAATGAGCAGTTCTTC. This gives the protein CASSETRTGDYNEQFF.

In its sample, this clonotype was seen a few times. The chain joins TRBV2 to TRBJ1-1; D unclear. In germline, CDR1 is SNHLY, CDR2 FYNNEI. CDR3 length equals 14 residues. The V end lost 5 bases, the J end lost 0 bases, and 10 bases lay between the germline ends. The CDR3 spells CASSSQLMNTEAFF. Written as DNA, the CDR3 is TGTGCCAGCAGTTCACAGCTAATGAACACTGAAGCTTTCTTT.

DNA of the CDR3: TGTGCCAGCAGTTGGGGGGGACTAGCGGGGGCTTTAACAGATACGCAGTATTTT. Translated, it gives CASSWGGLAGALTDTQYF. The chain has TRBV28 and TRBJ2-3; 14 nucleotides line up with TRBD2. The CDR3 extends over 18 amino acids. Germline assignment: CDR1 MDHEN and CDR2 SYDVKM. Trimming at V came to 4 bases and at J to 3 bases, leaving 9 bases not matched to a gene. The variable domain in full, with the rest retrieved from reference TRBV28 and TRBJ2-3, is DVKVTQSSRYLVKRTGEKVFLECVQDMDHENMFWYRQDPGLGLRLIYFSYDVKMKEKGDIPEGYSVSREKKERFSLILESASTNQTSMYLCASSWGGLAGALTDTQYFGPGTRLTVL.

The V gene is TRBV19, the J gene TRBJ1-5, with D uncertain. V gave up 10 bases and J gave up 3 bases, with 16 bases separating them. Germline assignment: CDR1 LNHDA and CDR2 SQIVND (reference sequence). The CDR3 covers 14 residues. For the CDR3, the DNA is TGTGCCACCGCGCGCGACAATTACAATCAGCCCCAGCATTTT. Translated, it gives CATARDNYNQPQHF. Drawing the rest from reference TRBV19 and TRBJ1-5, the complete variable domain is DGGITQSPKYLFRKEGQNVTLSCEQNLNHDAMYWYRQDPGQGLRLIYYSQIVNDFQKGDIAEGYSVSREKKESFPLTVTSAQKNPTAFYLCATARDNYNQPQHFGDGTRLSIL.

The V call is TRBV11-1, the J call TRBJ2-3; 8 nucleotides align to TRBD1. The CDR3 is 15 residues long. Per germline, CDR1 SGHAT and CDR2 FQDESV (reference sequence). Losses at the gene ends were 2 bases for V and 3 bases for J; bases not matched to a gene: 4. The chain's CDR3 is CASSLSGQGTDTQYF. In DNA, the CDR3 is TGTGCCAGCAGCTTAAGTGGACAGGGAACAGATACGCAGTATTTT.

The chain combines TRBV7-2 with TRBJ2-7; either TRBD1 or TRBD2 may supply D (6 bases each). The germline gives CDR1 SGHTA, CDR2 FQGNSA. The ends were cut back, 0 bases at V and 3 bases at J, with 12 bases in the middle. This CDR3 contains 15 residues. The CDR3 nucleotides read TGTGCCAGCAGCTTAGCTCGGGGGACACTCTACGAGCAGTACTTC. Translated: CASSLARGTLYEQYF.

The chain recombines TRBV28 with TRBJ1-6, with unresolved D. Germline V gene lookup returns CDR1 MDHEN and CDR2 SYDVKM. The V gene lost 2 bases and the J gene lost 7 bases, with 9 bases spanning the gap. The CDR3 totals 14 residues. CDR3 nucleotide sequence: TGTGCCAGCAGTTTAGGGCAGGCCAATTCACCCCTCCACTTT. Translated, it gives CASSLGQANSPLHF.

DNA of the CDR3: TGTGCCAGTAGTTTCAGATACAATGAGCAGTTCTTC. The encoded protein is CASSFRYNEQFF. V gene TRBV19 combines with J gene TRBJ2-1; D gene uncertain. Trimming shortened V by 5 bases and J by 4 bases, and 6 bases separated the two germline ends. The germline V gene has CDR1 LNHDA and CDR2 SQIVND (reference sequence). This CDR3 comprises 12 residues.

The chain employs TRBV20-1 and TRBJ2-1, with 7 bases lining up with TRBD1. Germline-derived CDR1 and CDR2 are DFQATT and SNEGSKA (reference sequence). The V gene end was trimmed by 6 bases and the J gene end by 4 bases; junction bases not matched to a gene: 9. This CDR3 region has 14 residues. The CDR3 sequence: CSAPRDSLYNEQFF. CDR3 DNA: TGCAGTGCGCCTCGGGACAGCCTATACAATGAGCAGTTCTTC.